This T cell receptor (beta chain) was recovered during a study of blood T cell repertoires in COVID-19 (dated by TCRdb to 2020 to 2022). Concerning the study at large: Samples covering the acute and convalescent phases of COVID-19 were provided by collaborators in the United States, Italy and Spain. The prospective study material was composed of cDNA or gDNA derived from T cells, B-cell-depleted T cells, or PBMCs. Deeply sampled blood TCRbeta repertoires from subjects exposed to, actively infected with, or recovered from COVID-19 were included in the dataset. The repertoires were released in a freely available public database intended as a resource for research on the immune response to SARS-CoV-2. The samples were drawn from the first 160 participants of the ongoing ImmuneRACE study and from roughly 1,300 subjects provided by 6 global collaborators. The sample metadata nearly always contained a de-identified subject ID, COVID-19 status, age in years and sex. Where HLA class I and class II types were available, the types were taken from metadata supplied by the sample provider, not from assay-based typing. The paper's findings and limits, for the study overall: The quantity of clinical and demographic metadata differed by source and by participant and was supplied without curation.

In Seattle, one collaborating source enrolled patients while the infection was active and tracked those patients longitudinally over the course of disease. Each collaborating institution followed its own protocols to collect whole blood in K2EDTA tubes. Collaborator samples were shipped for TCRbeta analysis as frozen whole blood, isolated PBMCs, or DNA extracted from either sample type. TCRbeta CDR3 regions were amplified from genomic DNA by means of the immunoSEQ Assay, a bias-controlled multiplex PCR. The authors' pipeline ran thus. The number of nucleated cells in each sample was estimated from the amplification of reference gene primers within the assay. To quantify the absolute abundance of each unique TCRbeta CDR3 rearrangement, sequence reads were collapsed and filtered. Productive Simpson clonality was computed per sample as the square root of Simpson's diversity index over productive rearrangements. The clones in this table, taken by TCRdb from immuneACCESS, are in-frame only. Not every clone is retained; where verified, under half of the shortfall comes from an unresolved V gene, and the cause of the rest is unknown. V, J and clone size reflect that table, while D and trimming were determined from the DNA. The sample table holds fewer than 200,000 clones, of which about four fifths were seen once. More than 9.5% of the sample rests with the top ten.

For this clone: Its recognized antigen is unknown. No clone much larger than this one lies a single base away; base qualities are absent.

CDR1 and CDR2 are read off the germline V gene as SGHTA and FQGTGA. Unmatched junction bases come to 4, with V trimmed by 1 base and J by 2 bases. Including cysteine and phenylalanine, the CDR3 has 16 amino acids. Kept here is only the CDR3 DNA, which spans 48 bases and is read in frame from base 1. The rearrangement combines TRBV7-3 with TRBJ2-1; 8 central bases correspond to TRBD2. The sample was peripheral blood. This TCR was recovered from a woman in her thirties or forties with COVID-19, enrolled during active disease. The sequenced DNA: TGTGCCAGCAGCTTAAATAGCGGGGATACCTACAATGAGCAGTTCTTC. It translates as CASSLNSGDTYNEQFF.